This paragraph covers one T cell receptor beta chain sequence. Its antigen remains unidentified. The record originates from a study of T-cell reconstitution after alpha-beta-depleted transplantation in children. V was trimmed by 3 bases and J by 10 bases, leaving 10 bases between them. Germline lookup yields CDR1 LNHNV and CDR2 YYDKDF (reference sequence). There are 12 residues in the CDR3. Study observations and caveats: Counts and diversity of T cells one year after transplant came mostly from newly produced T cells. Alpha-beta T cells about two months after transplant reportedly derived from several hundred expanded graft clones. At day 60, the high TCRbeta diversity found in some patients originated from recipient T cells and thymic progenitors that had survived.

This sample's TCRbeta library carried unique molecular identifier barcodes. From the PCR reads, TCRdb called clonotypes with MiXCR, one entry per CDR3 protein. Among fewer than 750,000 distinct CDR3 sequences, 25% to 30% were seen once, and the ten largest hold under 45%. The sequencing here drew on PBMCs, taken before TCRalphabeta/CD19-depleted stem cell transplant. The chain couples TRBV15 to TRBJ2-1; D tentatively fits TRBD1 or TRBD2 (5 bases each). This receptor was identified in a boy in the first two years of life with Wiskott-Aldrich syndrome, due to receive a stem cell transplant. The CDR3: CATSSPGLEQFF. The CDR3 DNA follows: TGTGCCACCAGCAGCCCGGGGCTAGAGCAGTTCTTC.